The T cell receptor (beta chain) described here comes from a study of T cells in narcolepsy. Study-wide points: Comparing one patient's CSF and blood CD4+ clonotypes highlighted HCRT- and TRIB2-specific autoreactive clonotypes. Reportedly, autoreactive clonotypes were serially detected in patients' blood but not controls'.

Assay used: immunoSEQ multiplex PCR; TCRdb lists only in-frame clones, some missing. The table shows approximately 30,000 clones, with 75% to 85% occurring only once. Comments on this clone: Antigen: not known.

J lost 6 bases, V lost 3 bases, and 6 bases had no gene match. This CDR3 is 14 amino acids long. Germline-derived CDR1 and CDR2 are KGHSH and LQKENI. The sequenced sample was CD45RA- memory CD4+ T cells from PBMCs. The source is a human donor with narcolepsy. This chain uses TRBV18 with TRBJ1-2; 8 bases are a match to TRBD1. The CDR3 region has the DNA TGTGCCAGCTCACCGTATGGACAGGGCAATGGCTACACCTTC. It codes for CASSPYGQGNGYTF.